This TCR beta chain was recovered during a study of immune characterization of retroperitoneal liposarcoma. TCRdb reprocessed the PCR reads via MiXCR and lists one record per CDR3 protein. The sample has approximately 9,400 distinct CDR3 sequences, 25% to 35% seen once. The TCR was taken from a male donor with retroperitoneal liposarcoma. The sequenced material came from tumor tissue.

CDR3 loop: CASRPSGTGQETQYF. The CDR3 DNA is TGCGCCAGCAGACCTTCCGGGACAGGCCAAGAGACCCAGTACTTC. This chain uses TRBV10-1 with TRBJ2-5, with 8 positions matching TRBD1. Looked up from germline, CDR1 is WNHNN and CDR2 is SYGVQD (reference sequence). The CDR3 has 15 residues. The ends lost 6 bases at V and 1 base at J; junction bases unmatched: 7.